This TCR beta chain was identified in a study of cytomegalovirus exposure and HLA in healthy donors. The study's findings and limits: A later analysis appeared to link common viral pathogens to several of the most significant clusters.

Points on this clone: What it binds is not known.

Primers: 60 Vbeta forward and 13 Jbeta reverse. Profiled with immunoSEQ multiplex PCR; TCRdb holds only in-frame clones, not every one. The ten top clones account for about 0.9%, within a sample of about 210,000 clones. With V trimmed by 1 base and J by 2 bases, 11 bases remained unmatched. Germline-derived CDR1 and CDR2 are SGHVS and FQNEAQ. The CDR3 length is 17 residues. The chain is built from TRBV7-8 and TRBJ2-7, with 7 bases matching TRBD2. Sequencing was carried out using PBMCs. This TCR came from a woman aged 25 to 39 in good health and CMV-seropositive. The CDR3 nucleotides read TGTGCCAGCAGCTTAGGGACGACTAGCAAGGTCCCCTACGAGCAGTACTTC. Residues: CASSLGTTSKVPYEQYF.